This TCR beta chain was sequenced during a study of cytomegalovirus exposure and HLA in healthy donors. Per the germline V gene, CDR1 is LNHDA and CDR2 is SQIVND (reference sequence). The CDR3 extends over 14 amino acids. The germline V and J ends were trimmed by 3 bases and 8 bases, with 14 bases remaining between them. Amplification used 60 Vbeta primers and 13 Jbeta primers. Measured with immunoSEQ multiplex PCR; TCRdb has only the in-frame clones, and not every one. The profile covers 150,000 to 200,000 clones, with approximately 70% appearing a single time and around 4.6% taken by the ten largest.

The chain combines TRBV19 with TRBJ2-1, with a weak D call TRBD2 (6 bases). Sequenced input: PBMCs. This TCR was recovered from a man aged 18 to 35 in good health and CMV-seropositive. CDR3 nucleotide sequence: TGTGCCAGTAGTATGGAAACTAGCCCCCATGAGCAGTTCTTC. Its protein is CASSMETSPHEQFF.